This T cell receptor (beta chain) appears in the sequencing data of a study of cytomegalovirus exposure and HLA in healthy donors. Turning to this clone: The target antigen is unknown.

Use of 60 Vbeta and 13 Jbeta primers characterized the PCR. Per the original methods: A later analysis counted some 87 million unique TCR beta chains, around 10 million shared. The table came from immunoSEQ multiplex PCR; TCRdb's copy has only in-frame clones and leaves some out. That table supplies the V and J calls and clone size; D and trimming were determined from the DNA. This sample carries around 130,000 clones, about 81% of them seen once, and the ten largest clones take 5% to 7%. The CDR3 contains 14 residues. V dropped 7 bases and J dropped 5 bases, with 14 bases sitting between them. CDR1 is MDHEN, CDR2 SYDVKM, per germline. Study outcomes and limitations: 87-base-pair reads could not separate some V segments, including TRBV6-2 and TRBV6-3. Earlier analysis yielded a pattern in which most TCR beta V segments were productive about 90% or about 30% of the time.

This TCR came from a woman between 35 and 50 years old in good health and CMV-seropositive. This chain uses TRBV28 with TRBJ1-4, with D unresolved. Sequencing was performed on PBMCs. CDR3 nucleotides: TGTGCCAGCAATCCATCCTTCCAGAATGAAAAACTGTTTTTT. Translated: CASNPSFQNEKLFF. The variable domain in full, with the rest retrieved from reference TRBV28 and TRBJ1-4, is DVKVTQSSRYLVKRTGEKVFLECVQDMDHENMFWYRQDPGLGLRLIYFSYDVKMKEKGDIPEGYSVSREKKERFSLILESASTNQTSMYLCASNPSFQNEKLFFGSGTQLSVL.